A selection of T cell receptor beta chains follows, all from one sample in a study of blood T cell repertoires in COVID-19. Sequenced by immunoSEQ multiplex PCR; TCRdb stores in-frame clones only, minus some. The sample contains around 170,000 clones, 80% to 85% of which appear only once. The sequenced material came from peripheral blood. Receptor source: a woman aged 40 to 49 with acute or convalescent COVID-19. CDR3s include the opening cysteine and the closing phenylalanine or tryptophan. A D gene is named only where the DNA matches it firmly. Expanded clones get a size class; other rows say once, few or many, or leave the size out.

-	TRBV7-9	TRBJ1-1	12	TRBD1	CASLQGKTEAFF	TGTGCCAGCCTACAGGGGAAAACTGAAGCTTTCTTT
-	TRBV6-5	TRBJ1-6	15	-	CASSRRAGSVSPLHF	TGTGCCAGCAGCCGCCGGGCAGGGTCGGTTTCACCCCTCCACTTT
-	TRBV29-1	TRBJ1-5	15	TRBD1	CSVGQGSYSNQPQHF	TGCAGCGTTGGACAGGGCTCGTATAGCAATCAGCCCCAGCATTTT
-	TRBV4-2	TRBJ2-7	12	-	CASSQVGYEQYF	TGTGCCAGCAGCCAAGTCGGCTACGAGCAGTACTTC
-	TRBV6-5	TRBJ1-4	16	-	CASSYSTRRGGKKLFF	TGTGCCAGCAGTTACTCGACCAGAAGAGGGGGTAAAAAACTGTTTTTT
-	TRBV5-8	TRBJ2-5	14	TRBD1	CASSSGQIQETQYF	TGTGCCAGCAGCTCGGGACAGATCCAAGAGACCCAGTACTTC
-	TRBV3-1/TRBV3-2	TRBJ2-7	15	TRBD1	CASSLSTGGIDEQYF	TGTGCCAGCAGCCTTTCGACAGGGGGCATCGACGAGCAGTACTTC
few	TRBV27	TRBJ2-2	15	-	CASRQTGTNTGELFF	TGTGCCAGCAGGCAGACGGGGACGAACACCGGGGAGCTGTTTTTT
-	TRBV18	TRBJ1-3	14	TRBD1	CASSRDSSGNTIYF	TGTGCCAGCTCCCGGGACAGCTCTGGAAACACCATATATTTT
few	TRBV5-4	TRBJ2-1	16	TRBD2	CASSLLASGGANEQFF	TGTGCCAGCAGCTTATTGGCTAGCGGGGGGGCTAATGAGCAGTTCTTC
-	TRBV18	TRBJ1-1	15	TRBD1	CASSGQGGSATEAFF	TGTGCCAGCTCAGGACAGGGCGGGAGTGCCACTGAAGCTTTCTTT
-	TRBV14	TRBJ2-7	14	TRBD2	CASSQLAGGYEQYF	TGTGCCAGCAGCCAACTAGCGGGGGGCTACGAGCAGTACTTC
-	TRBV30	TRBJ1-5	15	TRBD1	CAWSVRGGQNQPQHF	TGTGCCTGGAGTGTAAGAGGGGGCCAAAATCAGCCCCAGCATTTT
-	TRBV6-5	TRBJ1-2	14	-	CASGDNDRKDGYTF	TGTGCCAGCGGGGATAACGACAGAAAAGATGGCTACACCTTC
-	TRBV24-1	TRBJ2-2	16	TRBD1	CATSDPGTGNTGELFF	TGTGCCACCAGTGATCCCGGGACAGGTAACACCGGGGAGCTGTTTTTT
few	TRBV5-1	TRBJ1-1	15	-	CASSLQGSSSTEAFF	TGCGCCAGCAGCTTACAGGGTTCGTCGAGCACTGAAGCTTTCTTT
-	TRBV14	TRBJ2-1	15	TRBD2	CASSQDTSGRGEQFF	TGTGCCAGCAGCCAAGATACTAGCGGGAGAGGTGAGCAGTTCTTC
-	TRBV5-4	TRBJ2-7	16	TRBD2	CASSAGGDSWSYEQYF	TGTGCCAGCAGCGCGGGGGGAGACAGCTGGTCGTACGAGCAGTACTTC
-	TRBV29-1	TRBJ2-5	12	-	CSVGQGEETQYF	TGCAGCGTTGGCCAGGGTGAAGAGACCCAGTACTTC
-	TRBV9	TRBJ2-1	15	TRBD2	CASSVGGGTHNEQFF	TGTGCCAGCAGCGTAGGCGGGGGAACCCACAATGAGCAGTTCTTC
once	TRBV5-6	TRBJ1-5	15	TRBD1	CASSLQGRSNQPQHF	TGTGCCAGCAGCTTACAGGGGCGTAGCAATCAGCCCCAGCATTTT
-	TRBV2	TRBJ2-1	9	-	CASGLEQFF	TGTGCCAGCGGGCTGGAGCAGTTCTTC
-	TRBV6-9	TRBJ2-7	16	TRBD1	CASSYPSQGTAHEQYF	TGTGCCAGCAGTTATCCCTCACAGGGGACAGCCCACGAGCAGTACTTC
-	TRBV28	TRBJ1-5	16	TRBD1	CASSQTSGTVNQPQHF	TGTGCCAGCAGCCAAACGTCGGGGACAGTCAATCAGCCCCAGCATTTT
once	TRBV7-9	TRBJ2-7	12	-	CASSPTSAEQYF	TGTGCCAGCAGCCCCACCAGCGCCGAGCAGTACTTC
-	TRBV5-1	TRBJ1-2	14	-	CASSLSGVEYGYTF	TGCGCCAGCAGCTTATCAGGGGTCGAGTATGGCTACACCTTC
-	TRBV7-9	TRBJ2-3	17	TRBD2	CASSHSLAGVSTDTQYF	TGTGCCAGCAGCCATTCTCTTGCGGGGGTAAGCACAGATACGCAGTATTTT
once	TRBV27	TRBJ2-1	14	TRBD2	CASSRPSGSGEQFF	TGTGCCAGCAGTCGGCCTAGCGGGTCTGGAGAGCAGTTCTTC
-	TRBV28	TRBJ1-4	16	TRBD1	CASRGQGESANEKLFF	TGTGCCAGCAGGGGACAGGGGGAGTCAGCTAATGAAAAACTGTTTTTT
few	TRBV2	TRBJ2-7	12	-	CASSVQSYEQYF	TGTGCCAGCAGTGTACAATCCTACGAGCAGTACTTC
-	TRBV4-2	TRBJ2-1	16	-	CASSRAQGTSYNEQFF	TGTGCCAGCAGCCGAGCGCAGGGGACCTCCTACAATGAGCAGTTCTTC
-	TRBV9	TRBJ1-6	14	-	CASSVAQDPGPLHF	TGTGCCAGCAGCGTAGCCCAGGACCCGGGGCCCCTCCACTTT
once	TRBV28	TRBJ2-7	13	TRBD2	CAVTSGGFLEQYF	TGTGCCGTAACTAGCGGGGGTTTTCTCGAGCAGTACTTC
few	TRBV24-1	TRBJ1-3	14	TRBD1	CATSARGPGNTIYF	TGTGCCACCAGTGCCAGGGGGCCTGGAAACACCATATATTTT
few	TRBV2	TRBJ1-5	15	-	CASSEGPGGVQPQHF	TGTGCCAGCAGTGAGGGTCCTGGGGGCGTTCAGCCCCAGCATTTT
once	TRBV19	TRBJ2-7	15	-	CASSRVSGRFDEQYF	TGTGCCAGCTCCAGGGTGAGTGGGAGGTTCGACGAGCAGTACTTC
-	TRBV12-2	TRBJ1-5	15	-	CASRPSGTGEQPQHF	TGTGCAAGTCGCCCATCCGGGACAGGGGAACAGCCCCAGCATTTT
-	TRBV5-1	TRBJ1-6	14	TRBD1	CASARGTENSPLHF	TGCGCCAGCGCCCGTGGGACAGAGAATTCACCCCTCCACTTT
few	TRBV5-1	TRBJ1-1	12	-	CASNRGNTEAFF	TGCGCCAGCAATAGGGGTAACACTGAAGCTTTCTTT
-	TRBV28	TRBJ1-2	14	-	CASSLFELTRGYTF	TGTGCCAGCAGTTTATTCGAGTTGACTCGCGGCTACACCTTC
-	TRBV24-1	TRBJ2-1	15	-	CATSADHSSYNEQFF	TGTGCCACCTCAGCGGACCACAGCTCCTACAATGAGCAGTTCTTC
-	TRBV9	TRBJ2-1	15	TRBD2	CASSPAGGQYNEQFF	TGTGCCAGCAGCCCAGCGGGGGGGCAGTACAATGAGCAGTTCTTC
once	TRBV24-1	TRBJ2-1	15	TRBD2	CATSPRASGYNEQFF	TGTGCCACCAGTCCTAGGGCTAGCGGTTACAATGAGCAGTTCTTC
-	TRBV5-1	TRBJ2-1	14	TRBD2	CASTLAGAWSEQFF	TGCGCCAGCACCCTAGCGGGGGCGTGGAGTGAGCAGTTCTTC
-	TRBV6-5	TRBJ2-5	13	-	CASSLQDQETQYF	TGTGCCAGCAGTCTGCAGGACCAAGAGACCCAGTACTTC
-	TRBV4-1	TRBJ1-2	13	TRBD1	CASSPVDRYGYTF	TGCGCCAGCAGCCCAGTGGACAGGTATGGCTACACCTTC
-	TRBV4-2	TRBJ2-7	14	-	CASSQGEGSYEQYF	TGTGCCAGCAGCCAAGGAGAGGGTTCCTACGAGCAGTACTTC
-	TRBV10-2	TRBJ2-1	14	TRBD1	CASSEYDRDGEQFF	TGCGCCAGCAGTGAGTATGACAGGGACGGAGAGCAGTTCTTC
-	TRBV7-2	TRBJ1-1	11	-	CASSSTIEAFF	TGTGCCAGCAGCTCCACAATTGAAGCTTTCTTT
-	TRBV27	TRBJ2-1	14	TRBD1	CASSHRGPLDEQFF	TGTGCCAGCAGTCATAGGGGGCCTTTGGATGAGCAGTTCTTC
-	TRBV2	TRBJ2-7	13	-	CASNPQGTYEQYF	TGTGCCAGCAACCCCCAGGGGACCTACGAGCAGTACTTC
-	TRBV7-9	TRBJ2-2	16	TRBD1	CASTPSVGTVTGELFF	TGTGCCAGCACCCCATCAGTGGGGACAGTCACCGGGGAGCTGTTTTTT
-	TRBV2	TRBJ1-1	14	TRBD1	CATELDREDTEAFF	TGTGCCACCGAACTAGACAGGGAGGACACTGAAGCTTTCTTT
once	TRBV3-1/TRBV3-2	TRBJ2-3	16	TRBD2	CASSLLSGGRTDTQYF	TGTGCCAGCAGTCTGCTTTCGGGAGGTCGCACAGATACGCAGTATTTT
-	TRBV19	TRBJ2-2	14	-	CASAPRRATGELFF	TGTGCCAGCGCCCCACGCAGGGCAACGGGGGAGCTGTTTTTT
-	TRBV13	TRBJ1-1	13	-	CASSLVRGTEAFF	TGTGCCAGCAGCTTAGTTCGGGGTACTGAAGCTTTCTTT